The T cell receptor beta chain described here comes from a study of early T cells in non-severe SARS-CoV-2 infection. Study-level points and caveats: VDJdb matching, biased toward anti-spike CD8 responses, missed private and CD4 specificities.

Points on this clonotype: Antigen: not known.

In the library, individual cDNA molecules carried attached unique molecular identifiers. TCRdb re-called the 5' RACE reads with MiXCR, one entry per CDR3 protein. The table records approximately 84,000 distinct CDR3 sequences, more than 13% of them present only once. V was cut by 6 bases and J by 7 bases, with 10 bases left in between. Looked up from germline, CDR1 is SEHNR and CDR2 is FQNEAQ (reference sequence). This CDR3 spans 13 amino acids. The sequenced sample consisted of whole blood. This TCR came from an adult who was a healthcare worker with PCR-confirmed SARS-CoV-2 infection or an uninfected control (not recorded which). This rearrangement joins TRBV7-9 to TRBJ1-6, with D unresolved. CDR3 loop: CASSQYGNSPLHF. CDR3 DNA: TGTGCCAGCAGTCAATACGGGAATTCACCCCTCCACTTT.